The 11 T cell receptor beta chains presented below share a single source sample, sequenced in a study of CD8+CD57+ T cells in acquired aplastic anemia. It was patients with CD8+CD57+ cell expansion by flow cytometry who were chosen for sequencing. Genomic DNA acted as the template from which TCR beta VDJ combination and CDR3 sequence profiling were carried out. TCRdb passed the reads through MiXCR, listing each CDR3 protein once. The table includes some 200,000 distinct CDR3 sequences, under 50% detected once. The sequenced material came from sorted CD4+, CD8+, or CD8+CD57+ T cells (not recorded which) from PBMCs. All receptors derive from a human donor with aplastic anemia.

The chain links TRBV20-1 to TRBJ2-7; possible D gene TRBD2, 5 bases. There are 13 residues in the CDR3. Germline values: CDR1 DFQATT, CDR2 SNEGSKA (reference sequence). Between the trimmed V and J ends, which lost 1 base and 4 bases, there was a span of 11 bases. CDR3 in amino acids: CSARGTGIYEQYF. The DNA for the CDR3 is TGCAGTGCTAGAGGGACTGGGATTTACGAGCAGTACTTC.

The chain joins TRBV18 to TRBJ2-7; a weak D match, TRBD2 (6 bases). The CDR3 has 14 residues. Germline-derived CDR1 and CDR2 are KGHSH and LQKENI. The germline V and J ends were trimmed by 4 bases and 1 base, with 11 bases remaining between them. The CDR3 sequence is CASSQTEGSYEQYF. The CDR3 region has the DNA TGTGCCAGCTCACAAACGGAGGGGTCCTACGAGCAGTACTTC.

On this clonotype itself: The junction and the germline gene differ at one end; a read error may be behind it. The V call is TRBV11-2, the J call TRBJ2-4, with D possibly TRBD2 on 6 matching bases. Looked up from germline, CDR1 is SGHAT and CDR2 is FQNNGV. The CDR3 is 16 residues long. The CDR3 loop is CASSLGRVLAKNIQYF. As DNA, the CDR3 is TGTGCCAGCAGCTTAGGGAGGGTGTTGGCCAAGAACATTCAGTACTTC.

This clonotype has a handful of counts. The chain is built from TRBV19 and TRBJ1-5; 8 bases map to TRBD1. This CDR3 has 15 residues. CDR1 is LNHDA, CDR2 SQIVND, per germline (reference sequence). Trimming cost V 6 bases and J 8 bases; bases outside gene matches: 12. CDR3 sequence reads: CASSPGQVDGEPQHF. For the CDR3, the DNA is TGTGCCAGTAGCCCGGGACAGGTCGACGGTGAGCCCCAGCATTTT.

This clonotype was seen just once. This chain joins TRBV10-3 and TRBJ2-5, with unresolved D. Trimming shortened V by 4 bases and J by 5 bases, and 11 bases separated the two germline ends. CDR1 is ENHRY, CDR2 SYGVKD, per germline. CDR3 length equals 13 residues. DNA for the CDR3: TGTGCCATCAGTGCAGGAGCTCAGGAGACCCAGTACTTC. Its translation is CAISAGAQETQYF.

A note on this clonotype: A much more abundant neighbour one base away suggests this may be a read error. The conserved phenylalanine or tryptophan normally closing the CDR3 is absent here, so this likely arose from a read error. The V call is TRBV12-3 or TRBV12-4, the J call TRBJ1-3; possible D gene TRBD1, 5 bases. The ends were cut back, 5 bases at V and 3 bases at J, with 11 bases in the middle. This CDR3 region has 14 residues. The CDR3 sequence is CASSPQGIGNTIYL. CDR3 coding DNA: TGTGCCAGCAGTCCCCAGGGAATTGGAAACACCATATATCTT.

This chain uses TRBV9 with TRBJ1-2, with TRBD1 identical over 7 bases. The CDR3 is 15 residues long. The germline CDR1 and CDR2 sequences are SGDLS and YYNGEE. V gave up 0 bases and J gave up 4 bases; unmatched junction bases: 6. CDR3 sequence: CASSVADRDSYGYTF. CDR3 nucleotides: TGTGCCAGCAGCGTAGCAGACAGGGATTCCTATGGCTACACCTTC.

This CDR3 reads CASSGDQGSNQPQHF. The CDR3 DNA sequence: TGTGCCAGCAGCGGAGACCAGGGGAGCAATCAGCCCCAGCATTTT. The V and J genes are TRBV3-1 and TRBJ1-5; D might be TRBD1 (6 bases). Trimming stripped 5 bases from V and 1 base from J, with 12 bases between. Germline lookup yields CDR1 LGHDT and CDR2 YNNKEL (reference sequence). The CDR3 spans 15 residues.

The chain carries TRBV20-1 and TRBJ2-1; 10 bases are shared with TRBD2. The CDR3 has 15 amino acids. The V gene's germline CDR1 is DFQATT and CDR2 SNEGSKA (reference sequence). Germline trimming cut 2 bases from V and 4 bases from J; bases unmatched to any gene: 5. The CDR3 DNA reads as TGCAGTGCTAGATTAGCGGGGGGATTATACAATGAGCAGTTCTTC. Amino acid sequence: CSARLAGGLYNEQFF.

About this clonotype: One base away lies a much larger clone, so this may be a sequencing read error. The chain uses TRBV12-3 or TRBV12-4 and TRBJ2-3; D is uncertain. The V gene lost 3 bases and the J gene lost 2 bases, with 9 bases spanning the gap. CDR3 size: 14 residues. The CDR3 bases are TGTGCCAGCAGTTTGGTGCGGACCACAGATACGCAGTATTTT. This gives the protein CASSLVRTTDTQYF.

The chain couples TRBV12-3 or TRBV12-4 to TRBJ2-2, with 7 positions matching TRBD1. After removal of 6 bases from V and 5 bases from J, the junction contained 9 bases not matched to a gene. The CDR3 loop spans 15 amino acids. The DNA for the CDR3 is TGTGCCAGCAGCCCCTGGGGGACAGCAACCGGGGAGCTGTTTTTT. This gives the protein CASSPWGTATGELFF.